This T cell receptor beta chain is from a study of identical twins. Template switching, a step in the protocol, added a universal primer site, and cDNA carried unique molecular identifiers. TCRdb reanalysed the 5' RACE reads using MiXCR and keeps one entry per CDR3 protein. This sample has a few hundred thousand distinct CDR3 sequences, with about 18% found just once. The table lists this clonotype with many counts. Its target is not known. Germline lookup yields CDR1 MNHEY and CDR2 SVGEGT. V was pared by 4 bases and J by 5 bases, with 16 bases of the junction left unmatched. The CDR3 length is 18 residues. Overall study results and limits: A partial confounding effect on zero-insertion analyses could come from invariant MAIT and iNKT cells. Memory repertoires showed no such pattern, whereas abundant cord blood beta clonotypes carried fewer insertions. Researchers reported weaker excess twin sharing in beta out-of-frame sequences.

This rearrangement joins TRBV6-2 or TRBV6-3 to TRBJ2-7; TRBD2 agrees at 11 bases. Sequenced sample: naive T cells sorted from blood. The TCR sequence derives from a man aged 50 to 59 in good health. CDR3 in DNA: TGTGCCAGCAGTTCCGGGACTAGCGGTACCAAGTTAACCCACGAGCAGTACTTC. It specifies CASSSGTSGTKLTHEQYF.